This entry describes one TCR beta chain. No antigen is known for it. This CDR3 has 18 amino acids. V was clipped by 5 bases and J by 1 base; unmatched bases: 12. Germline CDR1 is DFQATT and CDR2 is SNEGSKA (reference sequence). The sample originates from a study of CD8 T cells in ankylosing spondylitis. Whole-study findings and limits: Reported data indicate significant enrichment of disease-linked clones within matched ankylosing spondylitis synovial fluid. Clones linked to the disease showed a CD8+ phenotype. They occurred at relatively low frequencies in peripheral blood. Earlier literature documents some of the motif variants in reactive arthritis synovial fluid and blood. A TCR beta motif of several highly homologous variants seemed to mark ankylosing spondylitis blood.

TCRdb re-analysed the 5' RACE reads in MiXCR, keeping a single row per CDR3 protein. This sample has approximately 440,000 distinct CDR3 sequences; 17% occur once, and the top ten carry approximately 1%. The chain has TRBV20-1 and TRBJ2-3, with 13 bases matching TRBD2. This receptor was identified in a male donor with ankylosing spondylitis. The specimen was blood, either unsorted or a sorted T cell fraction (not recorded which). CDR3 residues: CSAPRGLAGIGGTDTQYF. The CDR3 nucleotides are TGCAGTGCTCCGAGGGGACTAGCGGGAATCGGAGGCACAGATACGCAGTATTTT.